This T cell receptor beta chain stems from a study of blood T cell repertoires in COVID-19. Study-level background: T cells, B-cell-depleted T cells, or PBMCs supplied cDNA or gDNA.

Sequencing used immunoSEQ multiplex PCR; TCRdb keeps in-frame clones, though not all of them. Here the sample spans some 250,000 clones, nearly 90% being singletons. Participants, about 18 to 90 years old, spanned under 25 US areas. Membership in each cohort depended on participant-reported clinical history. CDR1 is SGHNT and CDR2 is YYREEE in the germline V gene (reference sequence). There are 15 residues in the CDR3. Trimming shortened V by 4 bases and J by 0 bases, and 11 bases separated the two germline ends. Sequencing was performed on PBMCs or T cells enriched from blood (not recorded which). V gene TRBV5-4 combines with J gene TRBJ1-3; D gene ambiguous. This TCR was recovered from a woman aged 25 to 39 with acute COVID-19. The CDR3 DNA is TGTGCCAGCAGCGTAAACAGAGACTCTGGAAACACCATATATTTT. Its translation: CASSVNRDSGNTIYF.